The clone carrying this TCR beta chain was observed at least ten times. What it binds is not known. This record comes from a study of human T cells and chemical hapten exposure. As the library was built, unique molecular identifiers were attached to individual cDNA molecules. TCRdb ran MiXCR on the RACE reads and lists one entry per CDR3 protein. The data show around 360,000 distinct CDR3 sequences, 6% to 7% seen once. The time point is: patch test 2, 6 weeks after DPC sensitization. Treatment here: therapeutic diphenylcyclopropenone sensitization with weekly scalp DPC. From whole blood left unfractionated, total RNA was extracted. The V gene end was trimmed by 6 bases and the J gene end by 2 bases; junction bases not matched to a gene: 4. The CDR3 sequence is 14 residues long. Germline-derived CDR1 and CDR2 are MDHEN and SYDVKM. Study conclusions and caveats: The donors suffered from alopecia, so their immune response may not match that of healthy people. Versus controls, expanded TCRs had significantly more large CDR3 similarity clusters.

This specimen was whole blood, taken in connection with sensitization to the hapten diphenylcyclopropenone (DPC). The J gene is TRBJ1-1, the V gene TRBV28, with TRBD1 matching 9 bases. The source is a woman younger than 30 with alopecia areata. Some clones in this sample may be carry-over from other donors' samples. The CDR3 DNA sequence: TGTGCCAGCAGGGGACAGGGTCGAAACACTGAAGCTTTCTTT. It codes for CASRGQGRNTEAFF.